Listed here are 8 T cell receptor beta chains from one sample, sequenced in a study of T cell responses to AZD1222 COVID-19 vaccine. TCRdb's copy holds only in-frame clones and misses some; the assay was immunoSEQ multiplex PCR. Of some 140,000 clones listed, approximately 90% are singletons. The sequencing here drew on peripheral blood, taken on day 0 of AZD1222 vaccination. These receptors were collected from an adult in good health.

This sequence joins TRBV18 and TRBJ2-7; no clear D gene. The germline V gene encodes CDR1 KGHSH and CDR2 LQKENI. The CDR3 totals 12 residues. Trimming stripped 4 bases from V and 5 bases from J, with 9 bases between. The DNA for the CDR3 is TGTGCCAGCTCACAAATCGGCAACGAGCAGTACTTC. Its translation: CASSQIGNEQYF.

The J gene is TRBJ2-5, the V gene TRBV2; no clear D. V lost 5 bases and J lost 2, with 12 bases in between. This CDR3 spans 14 amino acids. In germline, CDR1 is SNHLY, CDR2 FYNNEI. The CDR3 loop reads CASSKNGKQETQYF. CDR3 nucleotide sequence: TGTGCCAGCAGTAAGAACGGTAAACAAGAGACCCAGTACTTC.

This clone showed up just once. This chain uses TRBV15 with TRBJ1-5, with 8 bases that match TRBD1. CDR3 length: 14 residues. From germline, CDR1 is LNHNV and CDR2 YYDKDF (reference sequence). The V and J ends lost 5 bases and 7 bases, in that order; junction bases with no gene match: 7. The CDR3 here is CATSEDRGGQPQHF. The CDR3 DNA sequence: TGTGCCACCAGCGAAGACAGGGGCGGGCAGCCCCAGCATTTT.

This chain links TRBV19 with TRBJ1-5; D is unresolved. Per germline, CDR1 LNHDA and CDR2 SQIVND (reference sequence). This CDR3 is 15 amino acids long. V dropped 4 bases and J dropped 6 bases, with 16 bases sitting between them. The CDR3 nucleotides read TGTGCCAGTAGTAAGGGTTCGGCGGGGAGTCAGCCCCAGCATTTT. Translating gives CASSKGSAGSQPQHF.

The J gene is TRBJ2-1, the V gene TRBV29-1, with D unclear. Germline V gene lookup returns CDR1 SQVTM and CDR2 ANQGSEA. The CDR3 is 11 residues long. V shed 6 bases and J shed 9 bases, with 12 bases lying between them. The CDR3 reads CSVGLVGEQFF. In DNA, the CDR3 is TGCAGCGTAGGTCTCGTTGGTGAGCAGTTCTTC.

The chain links TRBV12-5 to TRBJ1-4, with D unresolved. V was cut by 6 bases and J by 3 bases, with 2 bases left in between. Germline-derived CDR1 and CDR2 are LGHNT and FRNRAP. The CDR3 is 11 residues long. DNA for the CDR3: TGTGCTAGTGGCGCTAATGAAAAACTGTTTTTT. This translates into CASGANEKLFF.

CDR3 nucleotides: TGTGCCAGCAGCTTGGATCAGGACAGGGCTTTTGGGGAGCTGTTTTTT. This codes for CASSLDQDRAFGELFF. The chain has TRBV5-6 and TRBJ2-2; 8 bases are shared with TRBD1. Trimming cost V 0 bases and J 8 bases; bases outside gene matches: 9. CDR3 length equals 16 residues. Germline CDR1 SGHDT, CDR2 YYEEEE.

This clone was detected once. This rearrangement joins TRBV27 to TRBJ2-7; possibly TRBD2 for D (7 bases). Trimming stripped 6 bases from V and 1 base from J, with 13 bases between. Germline CDR1 is MNHEY and CDR2 is SMNVEV (reference sequence). The CDR3 length is 14 residues. CDR3 sequence (DNA): TGTGCCAGCAGCCGGGGGGCCATTTCCTACGAGCAGTACTTC. Translated, it gives CASSRGAISYEQYF.